The 25 T cell receptor beta chains below come from one sample, sequenced in a study of molecular identifiers for immune sequencing clone quantification. TCRdb fed the PCR reads into MiXCR, producing one record per CDR3 protein. The table records about 100,000 distinct CDR3 sequences, roughly a third of them present only once. Sequenced: naive CD8+ T cells from blood, with Jurkat cell RNA spiked in. The subset is: FACS-sorted CD8+CD4-CCR7+CD45RA+ naive T cells. Receptors were obtained from a human donor in good health. Some libraries in this study had Jurkat cell RNA spiked in.

This clonotype was observed at least ten times. V usage is TRBV2 and J usage is TRBJ2-4; 7 bases line up with TRBD1. The CDR3 totals 15 residues. Germline V gene data show CDR1 as SNHLY and CDR2 as FYNNEI. V trimming: 5 bases; J trimming: 3 bases; junction bases outside the gene matches: 7. CDR3: CASSQQGPNKNIQYF. Here the CDR3 DNA reads TGTGCCAGCAGTCAACAGGGGCCCAACAAAAACATTCAGTACTTC.

This clonotype was detected a few times. The V call is TRBV5-1, the J call TRBJ1-6; D possibly corresponds to TRBD1 (5 bases). V was clipped by 4 bases and J by 3 bases, with 23 bases between them. This CDR3 is built from 19 residues. The germline V gene has CDR1 SGHRS and CDR2 YFSETQ. CDR3 region: CASSGGEGSPILYNSPLHF. For the CDR3, the DNA is TGCGCCAGCAGCGGAGGGGAAGGAAGCCCGATCCTCTATAATTCACCCCTCCACTTT.

A few counts support this clonotype. The chain employs TRBV29-1 and TRBJ2-3, with D possibly called TRBD1 or TRBD2 (5 bases each). Germline values: CDR1 SQVTM, CDR2 ANQGSEA. V lost 6 bases to trimming and J lost 0 bases, with 10 bases between them. The CDR3 is 13 residues long. CDR3 nucleotide sequence: TGCAGCGTACTAGGGACGAGCACAGATACGCAGTATTTT. This translates into CSVLGTSTDTQYF.

The gene calls are TRBV7-9 and TRBJ2-3; no reliable D call. Looked up from germline, CDR1 is SEHNR and CDR2 is FQNEAQ (reference sequence). The V gene lost 5 bases and the J gene lost 4 bases, with 7 bases spanning the gap. The CDR3 runs to 12 residues. CDR3 loop: CASSHYADTQYF. DNA of the CDR3: TGTGCCAGCAGCCACTACGCAGATACGCAGTATTTT.

With regard to this clonotype: At one boundary the junction diverges from the germline segment, which might be a read error. This chain uses TRBV5-8 with TRBJ2-5; no firm D call. CDR3 length equals 15 residues. CDR1 and CDR2 from the germline V gene are SGHTS and YDEGEE. This CDR3 reads CASSLILVHQETRYF. Written as DNA, the CDR3 is TGTGCCAGCAGCCTAATTTTGGTACACCAAGAGACCCGGTACTTC.

This clonotype was counted a few times. The chain couples TRBV4-3 to TRBJ1-2; TRBD1 aligns across 12 bases. V gave up 1 base and J gave up 3 bases; unmatched junction bases: 9. The CDR3 loop spans 18 amino acids. CDR1 and CDR2 from the germline V gene are LGHNA and YSLEER. The CDR3 loop reads CASSQGLRGTGGDYGYTF. The CDR3 DNA is TGCGCCAGCAGCCAAGGTTTGCGTGGGACAGGGGGCGACTATGGCTACACCTTC.

This clonotype was seen at least ten times. The rearrangement links TRBV7-9 to TRBJ1-5, with TRBD1 matching 8 bases. V dropped 5 bases and J dropped 7; count of bases not matched to a gene: 10. The V gene's germline CDR1 is SEHNR and CDR2 FQNEAQ (reference sequence). The CDR3 loop spans 15 amino acids. The chain's CDR3 is CASSKWTGTEQPQHF. The CDR3 DNA follows: TGTGCCAGCAGCAAATGGACAGGGACGGAACAGCCCCAGCATTTT.

This chain uses TRBV20-1 with TRBJ2-3; D may be TRBD2 (5 bases). Germline-derived CDR1 and CDR2 are DFQATT and SNEGSKA (reference sequence). This CDR3 contains 18 residues. Trimming removed 4 bases at V and 3 bases at J, with 26 bases between. CDR3 DNA: TGCAGTGCTAATGGTTGGGATTCAATACAAGAGGGAACAGATACGCAGTATTTT. Residues: CSANGWDSIQEGTDTQYF.

This clonotype was counted once. Since the CDR3 does not end with the conserved phenylalanine or tryptophan, this likely comes from a read error. V gene TRBV7-2 combines with J gene TRBJ2-6; D remains unclear. This CDR3 has 18 residues. Per germline, CDR1 SGHTA and CDR2 FQGNSA. Trimming left V 5 bases short and J 0 bases short, with 17 bases between. The CDR3 reads CASSHTVPYGSGANVLTL. The DNA of the CDR3 is TGTGCCAGCAGCCATACCGTGCCCTACGGCTCTGGGGCCAACGTCCTGACTCTC.

V gene TRBV3-1 combines with J gene TRBJ2-5, with D unresolved. CDR1 and CDR2 from the germline V gene are LGHDT and YNNKEL (reference sequence). The CDR3 sequence is 16 residues long. Trimming left V 3 bases short and J 1 base short, with 15 bases between. CDR3 coding DNA: TGTGCCAGCAGCCAGGATCCTCGAAATTTCCAAGAGACCCAGTACTTC. This encodes CASSQDPRNFQETQYF.

With respect to this clonotype: A much larger clone lies a single base off, so this may be a read error. V usage is TRBV28 and J usage is TRBJ1-5, with a possible D match to TRBD1 (5 bases). The CDR3 runs to 15 residues. The V gene's germline CDR1 is MDHEN and CDR2 SYDVKM. CDR3 nucleotides: TGTGCCGGCAGTTTATGGGGGTCGAGCAATCAGCCCCAGCATTTT. Encoded protein: CAGSLWGSSNQPQHF.

The J gene is TRBJ2-7, the V gene TRBV6-2 or TRBV6-3, with D uncertain. The CDR3 has 13 amino acids. V gave up 2 bases and J gave up 6 bases, with 11 bases separating them. Germline V gene data show CDR1 as MNHEY and CDR2 as SVGEGT. Here the CDR3 DNA reads TGTGCCAGCAGTTACAATATCGCGAGCGAGCAGTACTTC. This sequence encodes CASSYNIASEQYF.

The sample holds a few counts of this clonotype. V is TRBV2 and J is TRBJ1-1; D perhaps matches TRBD1 (6 bases). The CDR3 has 15 residues. Germline CDR1 and CDR2: SNHLY and FYNNEI. V was shortened by 6 bases and J by 0 bases, with 14 bases between the two germline ends. Here the CDR3 DNA reads TGTGCCAGCAGCGGGGACACCTTGATGAACACTGAAGCTTTCTTT. Translating it yields CASSGDTLMNTEAFF.

In this sample, this clonotype turned up many times. The gene calls are TRBV20-1 and TRBJ2-5; unclear D gene. Germline values: CDR1 DFQATT, CDR2 SNEGSKA (reference sequence). The length of the CDR3 is 15 residues. The V end lost 0 bases, the J end lost 2 bases, and 13 bases lay between the germline ends. The CDR3 bases are TGCAGTGCTAGAGAGCATAGGCAGGATCAAGAGACCCAGTACTTC. Translated, it gives CSAREHRQDQETQYF.

To note about this clonotype: This may stem from a read error, because a much larger clone lies one nucleotide away. The J gene is TRBJ2-1, the V gene TRBV28; D gene unclear. The length of the CDR3 is 14 residues. CDR1 MDHEN and CDR2 SYDVKM come from the germline V gene. The CDR3 region has the DNA TGTGCCAGCAGTTTACCCGATTCCTACTATGAGCAGTTCTTC. Translated, it gives CASSLPDSYYEQFF. Based on the CDR3 plus reference TRBV28 and TRBJ2-1, the full variable domain is DVKVTQSSRYLVKRTGEKVFLECVQDMDHENMFWYRQDPGLGLRLIYFSYDVKMKEKGDIPEGYSVSREKKERFSLILESASTNQTSMYLCASSLPDSYYEQFFGPGTRLTVL.

Note on this clonotype: This clone may be a read error of a much larger clone one base away. The chain employs TRBV9 and TRBJ2-7; 9 nucleotides line up with TRBD1. The CDR3 has 17 residues. Germline V gene data show CDR1 as SGDLS and CDR2 as YYNGEE. J lost 1 base, V lost 8 bases, and 16 bases had no gene match. As DNA, the CDR3 is TGTGCCAGGATGATCGGGACAGGGTGTACTTTGTCCTACGAGCAGTACTTC. This codes for CARMIGTGCTLSYEQYF.

As concerns this clonotype: Relative to the germline gene, one junction end is altered; a read error may explain this. DNA for the CDR3: TGTGCCAGCAGTTTTCTTAATCCAAAGGGGCTAGCCGCTAGAGAGGGACAAGCGACCCAGTACTTC. This codes for CASSFLNPKGLAAREGQATQYF. V is TRBV28 and J is TRBJ2-5; TRBD1 might be the D (6 bases). Germline CDR1 and CDR2: MDHEN and SYDVKM. This CDR3 comprises 22 residues.

This clonotype occurred a few times. The genes are TRBV6-1 and TRBJ2-7; 7 bases are a match to TRBD1. The germline gives CDR1 MNHNS, CDR2 SASEGT. J gave up 2 bases and V 1 base, and 5 bases lay outside the gene matches. CDR3 length equals 15 residues. CDR3 region: CASSEVLDRTYEQYF. CDR3 coding DNA: TGTGCCAGCAGTGAAGTTTTGGACAGGACCTACGAGCAGTACTTC.

The chain combines TRBV29-1 with TRBJ2-7; D remains unclear. The V end was cut by 4 bases, the J end by 5 bases, with 9 bases between. The CDR3 has 11 amino acids. Germline CDR1 and CDR2: SQVTM and ANQGSEA. The CDR3, as DNA: TGCAGCGTTGTCGAAAGAGACGAGCAGTACTTC. Its translation is CSVVERDEQYF.

This chain joins TRBV2 and TRBJ2-3; 12 positions match TRBD2. The V gene end was trimmed by 10 bases and the J gene end by 4 bases; junction bases not matched to a gene: 9. The germline CDR1 and CDR2 sequences are SNHLY and FYNNEI. CDR3 length: 15 residues. The CDR3 spells CANLRLAGVADTQYF. The CDR3 DNA is TGTGCCAACCTAAGACTAGCGGGAGTGGCAGATACGCAGTATTTT.

This clonotype has a count of ten or more. The genes are TRBV13 and TRBJ2-7, with TRBD2 matching over 9 bases. J was trimmed by 4 bases and V by 6 bases; bases with no gene match: 10. Germline V gives CDR1 PRHDT, CDR2 FYEKMQ (reference sequence). This CDR3 is 15 amino acids long. CDR3 DNA sequence: TGTGCCAGCAGTTATGGCGGGAGGGCCCGATACGAGCAGTACTTC. Translation: CASSYGGRARYEQYF.

A word on this clonotype: One base away lies a much larger clone, so this may be a sequencing read error. The chain carries TRBV28 and TRBJ2-7, with D hard to call. The germline V gene encodes CDR1 MDHEN and CDR2 SYDVKM. V was trimmed by 2 bases and J by 0 bases, leaving 11 bases between them. The CDR3 runs to 15 residues. CDR3 nucleotides: TGTGCCAGCAGTTTAACCGGCTGGCGCTCCTACGAGCAGTACTTC. This sequence encodes CASSLTGWRSYEQYF.

The chain combines TRBV6-5 with TRBJ1-1; D perhaps matches TRBD1 (5 bases). The CDR3 totals 13 residues. Germline V gene data show CDR1 as MNHEY and CDR2 as SVGAGI. Deletions cut 4 bases from V and 1 base from J, with 7 bases between. The CDR3 loop reads CASSSRGNTEAFF. The CDR3 DNA sequence: TGTGCCAGCAGTTCGAGGGGGAACACTGAAGCTTTCTTT.

This clonotype was picked up many times. The chain couples TRBV29-1 to TRBJ1-1, with 8 bases aligning to TRBD1. J gave up 4 bases and V 5 bases, and 6 bases lay outside the gene matches. This CDR3 is built from 13 residues. From germline, CDR1 is SQVTM and CDR2 ANQGSEA. The CDR3 DNA is TGCAGCGTTACGACAGGGGCGGCCACTGAAGCTTTCTTT. It translates to CSVTTGAATEAFF.

Of note for this clonotype: This may be a read error, as it is one base from a much larger clone. This chain links TRBV4-3 with TRBJ2-3; tentative D call: TRBD2 (5 bases). The V gene lost 4 bases and the J gene lost 2 bases, with 16 bases spanning the gap. Germline V CDR1 and CDR2: LGHNA, YSLEER. This CDR3 contains 16 residues. CDR3 sequence: CASSRWSGGPTDTQYF. Here the CDR3 DNA reads TGCGCCAGCAGCCGCTGGTCTGGCGGGCCCACAGATACGCAGTATTTT.